This is a list of T cell receptor beta chains from one sample in a study of blood T cell repertoires in COVID-19. Sequencing was performed with immunoSEQ multiplex PCR; in TCRdb, only in-frame clones are kept and a portion is missing. The repertoire holds about 190,000 clones, with 87% as singletons. Sample: peripheral blood. The receptors were sampled from a woman aged 70-85 years with COVID-19, enrolled during active disease. The CDR3 runs from the conserved cysteine through the conserved F or W. A D gene is named only where the DNA matches it firmly. Rows may omit the clone size; those that give it use once, few, many or a size class.

TRBV3-1/TRBV3-2	-	TRBD2	TRBJ2-1	TGTGCCAGCAGCCAAGTTTATGGCGGGAGGGCCTTAAGCCATGAGCAGTTCTTC	CASSQVYGGRALSHEQFF
TRBV7-9	-	TRBD1	TRBJ1-1	TGTGCCAGCAGCCCGACAGGGGGGGGGAACACTGAAGCTTTCTTT	CASSPTGGGNTEAFF
TRBV15	-	TRBD1	TRBJ2-5	TGTGCCACCAGCAGATTATGGCCGGGACAGGGCTCTGGGGAGACCCAGTACTTC	CATSRLWPGQGSGETQYF
TRBV18	-	-	TRBJ2-1	TGTGCCAGCTCACCAGGGCAAAACAATGAGCAGTTCTTC	CASSPGQNNEQFF
TRBV7-2	-	TRBD2	TRBJ2-1	TGTGCCAGCAGCCCGACCGGGACTAGCGGGAGACATGAGCAGTTCTTC	CASSPTGTSGRHEQFF
TRBV7-8	-	-	TRBJ2-1	TGTGCCAGCAGCTTAGAAGGGACAACGTACAATGAGCAGTTCTTC	CASSLEGTTYNEQFF
TRBV11-2	few	-	TRBJ2-7	TGTGCCAGCAGCTTGGCAGGGCGGATGGGCGGGCAGTACTTC	CASSLAGRMGGQYF
TRBV9	few	TRBD1	TRBJ2-7	TGTGCCAGCAGCACGTCGCCGGCCCCGGGACAGGGTAACGAGCAGTACTTC	CASSTSPAPGQGNEQYF
TRBV7-7	-	TRBD1	TRBJ2-7	TGTGCTAGCAGCTCCGACAGGGAATCCTACGAGCAGTACTTC	CASSSDRESYEQYF
TRBV28	-	TRBD1	TRBJ1-2	TGTGCCAGCAGTTTTGCGGGACAGCGCATCGGGGGCTACACCTTC	CASSFAGQRIGGYTF
TRBV7-9	-	TRBD1	TRBJ1-3	TGTGCCAGCAGGATGCAGGGGGCAACTGGAAACACCATATATTTT	CASRMQGATGNTIYF
TRBV6-5	-	TRBD1	TRBJ1-2	TGTGCCAGCACCCCGGGACAGGGCGATGGCTACACCTTC	CASTPGQGDGYTF
TRBV2	-	TRBD2	TRBJ2-7	TGTGCCAGCAGTGAAGAGGTAGCGGGAGGGCCCCTAGGCGAGCAGTACTTC	CASSEEVAGGPLGEQYF
TRBV18	-	-	TRBJ2-3	TGTGCCAGCTCACCACCCGGGACTCCTAGCACAGATACGCAGTATTTT	CASSPPGTPSTDTQYF
TRBV2	-	-	TRBJ1-4	TGTGCCAGCAGTCCGGTCCAGAGGGGGGAAAAACTGTTTTTT	CASSPVQRGEKLFF
TRBV6-5	-	TRBD1	TRBJ1-5	TGTGCCAGCAGTACCGACAGGGTTGGTCAGCCCCAGCATTTT	CASSTDRVGQPQHF
TRBV27	-	TRBD1	TRBJ1-2	TGTGCCAGCAGTTGGACAGGGGGCGACAACTATGGCTACACCTTC	CASSWTGGDNYGYTF
TRBV19	-	-	TRBJ2-1	TGTGCCAGTGGGTACAGAGATGAGCAGTTCTTC	CASGYRDEQFF
TRBV3-1/TRBV3-2	-	TRBD2	TRBJ2-1	TGTGCCAGCAGCCAAGAGAGCGGGAGAGGGCAGTTCTTC	CASSQESGRGQFF
TRBV12-3/TRBV12-4	-	TRBD1	TRBJ1-2	TGTGCCGTAAAGACGACAGGGGAAGATGGCTACACCTTC	CAVKTTGEDGYTF
TRBV2	once	TRBD2	TRBJ2-7	TGTGCCAGCAGGGGACTAGCGGGCGGGAGCTCCTACGAGCAGTACTTC	CASRGLAGGSSYEQYF
TRBV7-6	-	-	TRBJ1-6	TGTGCCAGCAGCTTCGGGGGGAATAATTCACCCCTCCACTTT	CASSFGGNNSPLHF
TRBV19	-	-	TRBJ1-4	TGTGCCAGTAGCGAAGGGGGTATAATTGAAAAACTGTTTTTT	CASSEGGIIEKLFF
TRBV7-3	-	-	TRBJ1-1	TGTGCCAGCAGCTTGAAACGGGGTTCTGAAGCTTTCTTT	CASSLKRGSEAFF
TRBV10-3	-	TRBD2	TRBJ2-5	TGTGCCATCTCCTCCAAGCGGGACGAAGAGACCCAGTACTTC	CAISSKRDEETQYF
TRBV4-2	-	-	TRBJ2-1	TGTGCCAGCAGCCAAACGGACTACTACAATGAGCAGTTCTTC	CASSQTDYYNEQFF
TRBV19	-	-	TRBJ2-1	TGTGCCAGTAGGGTGTCTCATACGGGAGTGCGGTATGAGCAGTTCTTC	CASRVSHTGVRYEQFF
TRBV7-2	once	TRBD2	TRBJ2-2	TGTGCCAGCAGTCGGACTAGCGGGAGAGGTTCGGCCGGGGAGCTGTTTTTT	CASSRTSGRGSAGELFF
TRBV28	-	TRBD1	TRBJ1-5	TGTGCCAGCAGTGGACGTAGAGGGGGCCCTACCTATAGCAATCAGCCCCAGCATTTT	CASSGRRGGPTYSNQPQHF
TRBV3-1/TRBV3-2	-	-	TRBJ2-5	TGTGCCAGCAGCCCCTCCGGGACCCAGTACTTC	CASSPSGTQYF
TRBV11-3	-	-	TRBJ2-7	TGTGCCAGCAGCTTATATCAAGACAGGCGCTACGAGCAGTACTTC	CASSLYQDRRYEQYF
TRBV7-9	-	-	TRBJ1-2	TGTGCCAGCAGCTCGTCGGGGACTTTTTCCGGCTACACCTTC	CASSSSGTFSGYTF
TRBV11-3	-	TRBD1	TRBJ1-6	TGTGCCAGCAGACTACCGGGACAGTTTTCACCCCTCCACTTT	CASRLPGQFSPLHF
TRBV4-2	-	-	TRBJ1-6	TGTGCCAGCAGCACTTGGGCAGGGCCCGGCTCACCCCTCCACTTT	CASSTWAGPGSPLHF
TRBV5-6	few	-	TRBJ1-1	TGTGCCAGCAGCCTCGAGTTAGGGGCCTACCTAACTGAAGCTTTCTTT	CASSLELGAYLTEAFF
TRBV6-5	-	-	TRBJ1-2	TGTGCCAGCAGCCAACCAGGCTATGGCTACACCTTC	CASSQPGYGYTF
TRBV28	-	-	TRBJ2-7	TGTGCCAGCAGTTTATTGGAGGTATTCTACGAGCAGTACTTC	CASSLLEVFYEQYF
TRBV5-1	-	TRBD2	TRBJ2-1	TGCGCCAGCAGTTCGAGCGGGAGATACAATGAGCAGTTCTTC	CASSSSGRYNEQFF
TRBV5-1	-	TRBD1	TRBJ2-7	TGCGCCAGCCATACAGGGGGCACCTACGAGCAGTACTTC	CASHTGGTYEQYF
TRBV19	-	TRBD1	TRBJ1-5	TGTGCCAGTAGGGGGACAGAACAGGGCAATCAGCCCCAGCATTTT	CASRGTEQGNQPQHF
TRBV6-5	-	-	TRBJ1-5	TGTGCCAGCAGCTTGACAAATAGCAATCAGCCCCAGCATTTT	CASSLTNSNQPQHF
TRBV12-5	-	-	TRBJ2-2	TGTGCTAGTGGAAACCCGAGCGGGACCGGGGAGCTGTTTTTT	CASGNPSGTGELFF
TRBV3-1/TRBV3-2	-	-	TRBJ2-7	TGTGCCAGCAGCCAAGATGTCACAGGAACCGAGCAGTACTTC	CASSQDVTGTEQYF
TRBV6-5	-	-	TRBJ2-7	TGTGCCAGCAGTTACTCGAGGGCTAGCAGTACCTACGAGCAGTACTTC	CASSYSRASSTYEQYF
TRBV9	-	-	TRBJ2-1	TGTGCCAGCAGCGTAGAGAGATCCAATGAGCAGTTCTTC	CASSVERSNEQFF